This T cell receptor (beta chain) was documented in a study of blood T cell repertoires in COVID-19 (dated by TCRdb to 2020 to 2021). As for the study more broadly: The collaborator samples originated in the United States, Italy and Spain and spanned the acute and convalescent phases of COVID-19. The repertoires were released in a freely available public database intended as a resource for research on the immune response to SARS-CoV-2. Samples were obtained from the ongoing ImmuneRACE study (first 160 participants) and from roughly 1,300 subjects provided by 6 global collaborators. The material from the prospective study consisted of cDNA or gDNA derived from T cells, B-cell-depleted T cells, or PBMCs. Nearly every sample came with metadata listing a de-identified subject ID, COVID-19 status, age in years and sex. The dataset comprised deeply sampled blood TCRbeta repertoires from subjects exposed to, actively infected with, or recovered from COVID-19. Where HLA class I and class II types were available, the types were taken from metadata supplied by the sample provider, not from assay-based typing. Overall study results and their limits: How much clinical and demographic metadata was included differed by source and by participant, and the metadata was provided uncurated.

The V and J ends are trimmed by 0 bases and 0 bases, leaving 6 bases between them. Via the germline V gene, CDR1 is MNHEY and CDR2 SVGAGI. The CDR3 goes from the cysteine to the phenylalanine over 15 residues. Solely the CDR3 DNA is kept, with 45 bases framed from the first base. With respect to this clone: Its antigen is not yet known. Base qualities were left out, and no much larger clone turns up one base away.

TCRbeta CDR3 regions were amplified from genomic DNA using the immunoSEQ Assay, a bias-controlled multiplex PCR. Processing in the source paper ran as follows. Within the assay, amplification of reference gene primers was used to estimate how many nucleated cells each sample contained. To quantify the absolute abundance of each unique TCRbeta CDR3 rearrangement, sequence reads were collapsed and filtered. For each sample, productive Simpson clonality was calculated by taking the square root of Simpson's diversity index across productive rearrangements. TCRdb carries this immuneACCESS record with in-frame sequences only. Its versions omit some clonotypes, under half of them owing to an unresolved V gene in the studies checked, with the rest unexplained. V and J calls plus clone size are reproduced from that table; the DNA served to infer D and trimming. The sample table shows roughly 180,000 clones, and 80% are seen once. The ten largest clones represent approximately 15% of the sample.

In the prospective study, participants were about 18 to 95 years old, resided in 24 geographic areas of the United States, and were enrolled through a virtual design. In the prospective study, cohorts were assigned on the basis of participant-reported clinical history obtained from a screening survey and a study questionnaire. A participant counted as exposed if, within 2 weeks of entering the study, that participant had been in contact with someone who had a PCR-confirmed or clinician-diagnosed COVID-19 case. Each participant in the prospective study had whole blood, serum and a nasopharyngeal or oropharyngeal swab collected by mobile phlebotomists. Participants in the prospective study had the option to provide additional blood draws and questionnaires over a roughly 2-month period. Before DNA extraction, blood samples from the prospective study were shipped at room temperature or frozen.

Source material: PBMCs or T cells enriched from blood (not recorded which). The chain links TRBV6-5 with TRBJ1-3, with TRBD1 tentatively as D gene (6 bases match). The sequence derives from a man between 60 and 75 years old who had been exposed to COVID-19. The nucleotide sequence is given as TGTGCCAGCAGTTACTCGGACAGCTCTGGAAACACCATATATTTT. Its coded protein is CASSYSDSSGNTIYF.